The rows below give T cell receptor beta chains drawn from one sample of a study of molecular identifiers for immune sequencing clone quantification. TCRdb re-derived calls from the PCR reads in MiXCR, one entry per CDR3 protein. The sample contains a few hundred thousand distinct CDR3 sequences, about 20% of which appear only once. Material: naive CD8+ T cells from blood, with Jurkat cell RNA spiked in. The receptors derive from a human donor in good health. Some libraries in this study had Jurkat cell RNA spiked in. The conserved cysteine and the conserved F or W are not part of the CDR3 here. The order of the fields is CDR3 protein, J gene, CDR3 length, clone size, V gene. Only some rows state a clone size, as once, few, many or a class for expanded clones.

CDR3aa: ASSQRGSHSPTNQPQH
j_gene: TRBJ1-5
len: 16
abundance: .
v_gene: TRBV23-1

CDR3aa: ACSHGTGVNTEAF
j_gene: TRBJ1-1
len: 13
abundance: .
v_gene: TRBV4-3

CDR3aa: ASSWTSGSSEQF
j_gene: TRBJ2-1
len: 12
abundance: .
v_gene: TRBV28

CDR3aa: ASSPPGGNNSPLH
j_gene: TRBJ1-6
len: 13
abundance: .
v_gene: TRBV9

CDR3aa: ASSLSPSGTDTQY
j_gene: TRBJ2-3
len: 13
abundance: .
v_gene: TRBV12-3/TRBV12-4

CDR3aa: ASPFRAGELF
j_gene: TRBJ2-2
len: 10
abundance: .
v_gene: TRBV7-9

CDR3aa: ASSLERGGGSGELF
j_gene: TRBJ2-2
len: 14
abundance: .
v_gene: TRBV7-6

CDR3aa: SARGTPRPNTGELF
j_gene: TRBJ2-2
len: 14
abundance: .
v_gene: TRBV20-1

CDR3aa: ASSFRGDEAF
j_gene: TRBJ1-1
len: 10
abundance: many
v_gene: TRBV27

CDR3aa: ASSLEDSSGNTIH
j_gene: TRBJ1-3
len: 13
abundance: .
v_gene: TRBV5-1

CDR3aa: ASSPDRESYEQY
j_gene: TRBJ2-7
len: 12
abundance: .
v_gene: TRBV7-9

CDR3aa: ASGSGSGELF
j_gene: TRBJ2-2
len: 10
abundance: many
v_gene: TRBV12-5

CDR3aa: ASSLVFASGPSTDTQY
j_gene: TRBJ2-3
len: 16
abundance: many
v_gene: TRBV5-1

CDR3aa: ASSFSPGTEAF
j_gene: TRBJ1-1
len: 11
abundance: few
v_gene: TRBV7-2

CDR3aa: ASSSAFTLEKLF
j_gene: TRBJ1-4
len: 12
abundance: few
v_gene: TRBV5-6

CDR3aa: ASSLAGSYTGELF
j_gene: TRBJ2-2
len: 13
abundance: few
v_gene: TRBV12-3/TRBV12-4

CDR3aa: ASSVLATGANEQF
j_gene: TRBJ2-1
len: 13
abundance: .
v_gene: TRBV12-3/TRBV12-4

CDR3aa: AISEVVTGKSNEQF
j_gene: TRBJ2-1
len: 14
abundance: few
v_gene: TRBV10-3

CDR3aa: AISEGLALYEQY
j_gene: TRBJ2-7
len: 12
abundance: .
v_gene: TRBV10-3

CDR3aa: ASTVTSGGPDTQY
j_gene: TRBJ2-3
len: 13
abundance: many
v_gene: TRBV7-9